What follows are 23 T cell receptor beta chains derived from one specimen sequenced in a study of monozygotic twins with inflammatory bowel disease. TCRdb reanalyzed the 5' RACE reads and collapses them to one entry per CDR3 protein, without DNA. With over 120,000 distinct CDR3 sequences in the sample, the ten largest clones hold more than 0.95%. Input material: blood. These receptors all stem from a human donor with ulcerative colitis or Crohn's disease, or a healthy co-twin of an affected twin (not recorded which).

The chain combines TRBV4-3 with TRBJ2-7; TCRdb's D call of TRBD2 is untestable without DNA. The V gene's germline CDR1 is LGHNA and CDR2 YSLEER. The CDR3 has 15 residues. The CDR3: CASSPLLAGEDEQYF.

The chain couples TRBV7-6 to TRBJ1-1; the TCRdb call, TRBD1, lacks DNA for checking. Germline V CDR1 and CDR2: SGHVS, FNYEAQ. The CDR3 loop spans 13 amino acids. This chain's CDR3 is CASSSGTGGEAFF.

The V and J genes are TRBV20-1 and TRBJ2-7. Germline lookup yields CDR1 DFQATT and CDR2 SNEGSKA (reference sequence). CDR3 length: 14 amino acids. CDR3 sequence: CSARDWVSSYEQYF.

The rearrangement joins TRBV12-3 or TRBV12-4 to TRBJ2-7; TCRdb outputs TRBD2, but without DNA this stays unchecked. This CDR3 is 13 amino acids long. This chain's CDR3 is CASTLRNSPEQYF.

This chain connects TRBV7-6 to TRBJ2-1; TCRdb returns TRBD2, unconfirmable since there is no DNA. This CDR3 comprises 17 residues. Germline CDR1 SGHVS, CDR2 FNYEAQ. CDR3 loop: CASSPPGLAGGPQEQFF.

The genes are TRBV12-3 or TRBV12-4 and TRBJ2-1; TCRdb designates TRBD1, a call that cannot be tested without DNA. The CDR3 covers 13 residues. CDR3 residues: CASSRGGRGEQFF.

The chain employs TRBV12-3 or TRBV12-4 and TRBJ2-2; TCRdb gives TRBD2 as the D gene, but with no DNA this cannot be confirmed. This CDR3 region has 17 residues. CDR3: CASSMLMSGRGTGELFF.

CDR3 sequence: CASSLGFNTGELFF. The chain has TRBV5-1 and TRBJ2-2. The CDR3 contains 14 residues. CDR1 SGHRS and CDR2 YFSETQ come from the germline V gene.

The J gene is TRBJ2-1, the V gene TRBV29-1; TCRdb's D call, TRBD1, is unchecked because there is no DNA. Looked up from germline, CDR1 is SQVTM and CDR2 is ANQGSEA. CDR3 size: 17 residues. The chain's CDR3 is CSPVPTVSMSSYNEQFF.

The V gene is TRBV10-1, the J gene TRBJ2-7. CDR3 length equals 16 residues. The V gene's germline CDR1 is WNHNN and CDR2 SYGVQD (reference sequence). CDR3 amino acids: CASSDPTGSRPDEQYF.

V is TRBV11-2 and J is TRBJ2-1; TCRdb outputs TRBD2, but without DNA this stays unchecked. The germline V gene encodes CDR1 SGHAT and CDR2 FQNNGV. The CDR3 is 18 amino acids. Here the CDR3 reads CASSLVGVGREKGNEQFF.

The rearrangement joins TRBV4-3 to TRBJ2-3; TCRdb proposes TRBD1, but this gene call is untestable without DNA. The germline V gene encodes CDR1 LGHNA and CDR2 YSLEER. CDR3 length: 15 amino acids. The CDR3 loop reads CASSQDPPGSDTQYF.

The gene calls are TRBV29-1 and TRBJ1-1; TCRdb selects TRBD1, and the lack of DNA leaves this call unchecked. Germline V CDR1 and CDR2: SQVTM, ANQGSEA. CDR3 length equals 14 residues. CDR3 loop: CSVETGVMNTEAFF.

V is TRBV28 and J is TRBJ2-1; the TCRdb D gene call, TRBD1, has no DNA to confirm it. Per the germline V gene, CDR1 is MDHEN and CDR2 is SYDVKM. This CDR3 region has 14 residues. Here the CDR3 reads CASSFERLRGEQFF. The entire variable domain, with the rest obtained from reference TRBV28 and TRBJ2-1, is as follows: DVKVTQSSRYLVKRTGEKVFLECVQDMDHENMFWYRQDPGLGLRLIYFSYDVKMKEKGDIPEGYSVSREKKERFSLILESASTNQTSMYLCASSFERLRGEQFFGPGTRLTVL.

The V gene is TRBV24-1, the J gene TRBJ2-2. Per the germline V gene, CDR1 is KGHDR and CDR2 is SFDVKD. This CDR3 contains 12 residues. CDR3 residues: CATSDYTGELFF.

The CDR3 here is CASSQGGGEQYF. The V gene is TRBV3-1, the J gene TRBJ2-7; TCRdb returns TRBD2, unconfirmable since there is no DNA. Germline V gives CDR1 LGHDT, CDR2 YNNKEL (reference sequence). This CDR3 region has 12 residues.

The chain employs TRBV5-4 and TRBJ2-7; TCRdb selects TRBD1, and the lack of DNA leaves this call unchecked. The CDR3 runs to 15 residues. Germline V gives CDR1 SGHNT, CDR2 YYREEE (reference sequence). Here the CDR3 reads CASSSQTGSPYEQYF.

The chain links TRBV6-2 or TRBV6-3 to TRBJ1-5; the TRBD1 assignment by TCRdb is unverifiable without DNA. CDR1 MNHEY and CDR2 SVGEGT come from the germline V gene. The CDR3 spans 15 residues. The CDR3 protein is CASRTTGGRGQPQHF.

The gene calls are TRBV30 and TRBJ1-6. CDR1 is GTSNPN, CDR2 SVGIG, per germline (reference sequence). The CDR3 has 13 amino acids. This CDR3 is CAWKTGPYSPLHF.

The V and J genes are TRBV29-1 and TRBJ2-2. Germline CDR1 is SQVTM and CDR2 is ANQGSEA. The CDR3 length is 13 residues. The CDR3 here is CSGLITNGGELFF.

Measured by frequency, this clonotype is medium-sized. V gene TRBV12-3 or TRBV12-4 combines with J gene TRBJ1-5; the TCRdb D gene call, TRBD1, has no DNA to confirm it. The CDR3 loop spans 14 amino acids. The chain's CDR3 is CASSLQGDGRPQHF.

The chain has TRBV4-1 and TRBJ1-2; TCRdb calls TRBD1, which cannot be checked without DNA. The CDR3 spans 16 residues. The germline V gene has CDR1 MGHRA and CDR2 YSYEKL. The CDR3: CASSRLTGTESYGYTF.

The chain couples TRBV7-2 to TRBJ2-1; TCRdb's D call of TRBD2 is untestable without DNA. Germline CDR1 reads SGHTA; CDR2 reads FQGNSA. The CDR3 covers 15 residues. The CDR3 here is CASRSNSGRDNEQFF.